These 23 T cell receptor beta chains share one sample of origin, sequenced in a study of T-cell reconstitution after alpha-beta-depleted transplantation in children. Unique molecular identifiers were used to barcode this TCRbeta library. TCRdb redid the calling of the PCR reads with MiXCR, one entry per CDR3 protein. The sample holds fewer than 550,000 distinct CDR3 sequences, over 10% seen once. The specimen comprised PBMCs, mostly from graft donor cells, sampled 180 days after TCRalphabeta/CD19-depleted stem cell transplant. Every receptor here comes from a female patient aged 2-10 years who had a stem cell transplant for aplastic anemia, so the T cells may come from the graft donor.

This clonotype was seen more than once but under ten times. The genes are TRBV29-1 and TRBJ1-1; D gene uncertain. The CDR3 totals 17 residues. V was pared by 2 bases and J by 0 bases, with 19 bases between. Germline assignment: CDR1 SQVTM and CDR2 ANQGSEA. The CDR3 DNA sequence: TGCAGCGTTGAAACCTTAAAGGACCCTATCATGAACACTGAAGCTTTCTTT. Encoded protein: CSVETLKDPIMNTEAFF.

This clonotype was counted at least ten times. This sequence joins TRBV6-1 and TRBJ2-1; D perhaps matches TRBD2 (5 bases). In germline, CDR1 is MNHNS, CDR2 SASEGT. V was shortened by 4 bases and J by 5 bases, with 12 bases between the two germline ends. The CDR3 extends over 14 amino acids. CDR3 residues: CASSGPGIHNEQFF. In DNA, the CDR3 is TGTGCCAGCAGTGGACCCGGGATACACAATGAGCAGTTCTTC.

This clonotype was detected only a few times. The V call is TRBV15, the J call TRBJ2-1; 12 nucleotides line up with TRBD2. Germline values: CDR1 LNHNV, CDR2 YYDKDF (reference sequence). After removal of 5 bases from V and 8 bases from J, the junction contained 7 bases not matched to a gene. The CDR3 consists of 15 residues. CDR3 coding DNA: TGTGCCACCAGCGGACGACTAGCGGGAGTGGATGAGCAGTTCTTC. It translates to CATSGRLAGVDEQFF.

This clonotype was seen more than once but under ten times. The CDR3 coding sequence is TGTGCCAGCAGCTTAGCCCATTACAATGAGCAGTTCTTC. This gives the protein CASSLAHYNEQFF. The chain joins TRBV7-3 to TRBJ2-1, with D hard to call. CDR3 size: 13 residues. V lost 2 bases to trimming and J lost 4 bases, with 6 bases between them. The germline gives CDR1 SGHTA, CDR2 FQGTGA. The full variable domain, completed using reference TRBV7-3 and TRBJ2-1, is GAGVSQTPSNKVTEKGKYVELRCDPISGHTALYWYRQSLGQGPEFLIYFQGTGAADDSGLPNDRFFAVRPEGSVSTLKIQRTERGDSAVYLCASSLAHYNEQFFGPGTRLTVL.

This clonotype was observed many times. The chain carries TRBV15 and TRBJ2-7; no clear D gene. Germline values: CDR1 LNHNV, CDR2 YYDKDF (reference sequence). V gave up 2 bases and J gave up 2 bases, with 4 bases separating them. The CDR3 has 12 residues. In nucleotides, the CDR3 is TGTGCCACCAGCAGACCGCCCTACGAGCAGTACTTC. Translated: CATSRPPYEQYF.

This clonotype was recorded once. The rearrangement joins TRBV20-1 to TRBJ2-3; unclear D gene. The CDR3 spans 13 residues. The V end was cut by 6 bases, the J end by 2 bases, with 12 bases between. The germline gives CDR1 DFQATT, CDR2 SNEGSKA (reference sequence). CDR3 bases: TGCAGTGCCCTTACGGACCCCACAGATACGCAGTATTTT. Its translation: CSALTDPTDTQYF.

This clonotype was counted ten times or more. The chain combines TRBV12-3 or TRBV12-4 with TRBJ1-1; weak D call: TRBD1 (6 bases). V lost 5 bases and J 4 bases, leaving 14 bases between the germline ends. CDR3 length: 14 amino acids. The CDR3 is CASSEPGGGTEAFF. In nucleotides, the CDR3 is TGTGCCAGCAGTGAACCGGGAGGGGGCACTGAAGCTTTCTTT.

The rearrangement links TRBV7-2 to TRBJ2-5; maybe TRBD2 (7 bases). The V end lost 5 bases, the J end lost 8 bases, and 18 bases lay between the germline ends. This CDR3 spans 14 amino acids. Germline lookup yields CDR1 SGHTA and CDR2 FQGNSA. The CDR3 DNA reads as TGTGCCAGCAGCCAGGGGCTAGCGGCCCGAACCCAGTACTTC. This encodes CASSQGLAARTQYF. The entire variable domain, with the rest obtained from reference TRBV7-2 and TRBJ2-5, is as follows: GAGVSQSPSNKVTEKGKDVELRCDPISGHTALYWYRQSLGQGLEFLIYFQGNSAPDKSGLPSDRFSAERTGGSVSTLTIQRTQQEDSAVYLCASSQGLAARTQYFGPGTRLLVL.

This clonotype was counted between two and nine times. The V gene is TRBV7-9, the J gene TRBJ2-1, with 7 bases matching TRBD1. CDR3 length: 14 amino acids. Per germline, CDR1 SEHNR and CDR2 FQNEAQ (reference sequence). V lost 5 bases, J lost 7 bases, and 8 bases stayed unmatched. The CDR3 sequence: CASSPWTGTNEQFF. The CDR3 region has the DNA TGTGCCAGCAGCCCCTGGACAGGTACTAATGAGCAGTTCTTC.

The V gene is TRBV20-1, the J gene TRBJ1-3, with a weak D call TRBD1 (6 bases). CDR3 length: 15 residues. Germline V gene lookup returns CDR1 DFQATT and CDR2 SNEGSKA (reference sequence). V was cut by 0 bases and J by 5 bases, with 14 bases left in between. Here the CDR3 reads CSAREFADRRNTIYF. The DNA of the CDR3 is TGCAGTGCTAGAGAATTTGCGGACAGAAGAAACACCATATATTTT.

This chain connects TRBV12-3 or TRBV12-4 to TRBJ2-7; 7 bases line up with TRBD1. Trimming took 0 bases from V and 0 from J; bases not matched to a gene: 14. This CDR3 spans 19 amino acids. CDR3 residues: CASSLADRFGPTSSYEQYV. DNA of the CDR3: TGTGCCAGCAGTTTAGCGGACAGGTTTGGCCCTACAAGCTCCTACGAGCAGTACGTC.

This clonotype has at least ten counts. This sequence joins TRBV29-1 and TRBJ2-2; possible D gene TRBD1, 6 bases. The CDR3 is made up of 13 amino acids. The V gene lost 6 bases and the J gene lost 4 bases, with 12 bases spanning the gap. CDR1 SQVTM and CDR2 ANQGSEA come from the germline V gene. CDR3 bases: TGCAGCGTCGGACAGACGACCACCGGGGAGCTGTTTTTT. As protein: CSVGQTTTGELFF.

The gene calls are TRBV29-1 and TRBJ2-2; D not resolved. Germline loops: CDR1 SQVTM, CDR2 ANQGSEA. The CDR3 consists of 14 residues. Trimming removed 2 bases at V and 1 base at J, with 8 bases between. The CDR3 DNA follows: TGCAGCGTTGAACGTCGCCGGAACACCGGGGAGCTGTTTTTT. Amino acids: CSVERRRNTGELFF.

The V call is TRBV6-1, the J call TRBJ1-6, with a tentative D call TRBD1 (6 bases). Germline lookup yields CDR1 MNHNS and CDR2 SASEGT. The CDR3 has 15 residues. Trimming shortened V by 10 bases and J by 6 bases, and 19 bases separated the two germline ends. As DNA, the CDR3 is TGTGCCACCCTACAGGGCCGACCGGGTAATTCACCCCTCCACTTT. Translating gives CATLQGRPGNSPLHF.

This clonotype has just a few counts. The J gene is TRBJ1-5, the V gene TRBV19; the D gene is possibly TRBD1 (6 bases). CDR1 is LNHDA, CDR2 SQIVND, per germline (reference sequence). Deletions cut 1 base from V and 5 bases from J, with 12 bases between. This CDR3 has 15 amino acids. The CDR3 reads CASSIGSGDDQPQHF. The DNA for the CDR3 is TGTGCCAGTAGTATAGGGTCAGGGGACGATCAGCCCCAGCATTTT.

The chain employs TRBV14 and TRBJ1-4, with D unresolved. Per the germline V gene, CDR1 is SGHDN and CDR2 is FVKESK. CDR3 length: 13 amino acids. V was shortened by 0 bases and J by 8 bases, with 7 bases between the two germline ends. The CDR3 sequence: CASSQDPKEKLFF. The DNA for the CDR3 is TGTGCCAGCAGCCAAGATCCGAAGGAAAAACTGTTTTTT.

This clonotype was picked up many times. The gene calls are TRBV6-2 or TRBV6-3 and TRBJ2-7, with 9 positions matching TRBD1. V was pared by 6 bases and J by 0 bases, with 12 bases of the junction left unmatched. From germline, CDR1 is MNHEY and CDR2 SVGEGT. The CDR3 has 17 amino acids. This chain's CDR3 is CASRTPTGTGSSYEQYV. The CDR3 DNA sequence: TGTGCCAGCAGAACACCTACCGGGACAGGGAGCTCCTACGAGCAGTACGTC.

This clonotype has a handful of counts. This sequence joins TRBV7-8 and TRBJ2-7, with D hard to call. The CDR3 loop spans 13 amino acids. The germline V and J ends were trimmed by 9 bases and 2 bases, with 14 bases remaining between them. Germline lookup yields CDR1 SGHVS and CDR2 FQNEAQ. The CDR3 coding sequence is TGTGCCAGTGGGTCAGCCATAGCCTACGAGCAGTACTTC. Translation gives CASGSAIAYEQYF.

The V call is TRBV27, the J call TRBJ1-5; 8 positions match TRBD1. This CDR3 contains 14 residues. Germline V gene sequence: CDR1 MNHEY, CDR2 SMNVEV (reference sequence). Losses at the gene ends were 8 bases for V and 6 bases for J; bases not matched to a gene: 9. In DNA, the CDR3 is TGTGCCAGCGCACGGACAGGGAGTTCTCAGCCCCAGCATTTT. Translated: CASARTGSSQPQHF.

This clonotype was found a few times. The chain joins TRBV6-1 to TRBJ1-2, with TRBD1 matching over 9 bases. Trimming at V came to 6 bases and at J to 3 bases, leaving 5 bases not matched to a gene. The germline V gene encodes CDR1 MNHNS and CDR2 SASEGT. The CDR3 is 14 residues long. The chain's CDR3 is CASRQTGGHYGYTF. CDR3 nucleotide sequence: TGTGCCAGCAGACAAACAGGGGGCCACTATGGCTACACCTTC.

The chain has TRBV7-2 and TRBJ2-7; the match to TRBD2 covers 10 bases. Looked up from germline, CDR1 is SGHTA and CDR2 is FQGNSA. The V segment lost 4 bases and the J segment 5 bases; nucleotides outside the gene matches: 5. The CDR3 is 14 amino acids. CDR3 amino acids: CASSSSSGSHEQYF. The CDR3 DNA reads TGTGCCAGCAGCTCCTCTAGCGGGAGTCACGAGCAGTACTTC.

The genes are TRBV5-1 and TRBJ2-7; 7 nucleotides match TRBD2. V was clipped by 4 bases and J by 4 bases; unmatched bases: 14. This CDR3 contains 16 residues. The germline gives CDR1 SGHRS, CDR2 YFSETQ. In DNA, the CDR3 is TGCGCCAGCAGCCCTTGGGGAGGACTAGATCCTTACGAGCAGTACGTC. It translates to CASSPWGGLDPYEQYV.

The V gene is TRBV9, the J gene TRBJ1-2; D is ambiguous. Trimming removed 0 bases from V and 0 bases from J, with 6 bases in between. This CDR3 contains 14 residues. Germline V gives CDR1 SGDLS, CDR2 YYNGEE. The chain's CDR3 is CASSVEPSNYGYTF. CDR3 coding DNA: TGTGCCAGCAGCGTAGAACCATCTAACTATGGCTACACCTTC.